The clone carrying this T cell receptor beta chain was picked up many times. Its antigen is currently unknown. This sample is drawn from a study of CD8 T cells in ankylosing spondylitis. TCRdb passed the 5' RACE reads through MiXCR, listing each CDR3 protein once. The sample consists of some 180,000 distinct CDR3 sequences, about 20% of them appearing once. Germline CDR1 reads DFQATT; CDR2 reads SNEGSKA (reference sequence). The V end lost 2 bases, the J end lost 1 base, and 15 bases lay between the germline ends. This CDR3 contains 16 residues. Study findings and constraints: Ankylosing spondylitis blood seemed to carry a telltale TCR beta motif made of fewer than 10 highly homologous variants.

The chain couples TRBV20-1 to TRBJ1-5; D gene ambiguous. Sequencing used blood, either unsorted or a sorted T cell fraction (not recorded which). This receptor was identified in a male donor aged 5 to 30 with ankylosing spondylitis or in good health (not recorded which). The CDR3, as DNA: TGCAGTGCTAGACGGTCCCTTCAGAAAAGCAATCAGCCCCAGCATTTT. This sequence encodes CSARRSLQKSNQPQHF.